This TCR beta chain is from a study of shared clonotypes between healthy human individuals. General study findings and limits: Against clonotypes common to all four donors, non-shared ones had lower generation probabilities. Around 4.7% was the fraction of naive CD4 clonotypes found shared across four donors.

Data came from immunoSEQ multiplex PCR; TCRdb stores just in-frame clones and leaves some out. The sample includes 950,000 to 1,300,000 clones, about 74% of them seen just once. The V end lost 2 bases, the J end lost 8 bases, and 13 bases lay between the germline ends. Germline loops: CDR1 SGHKS, CDR2 YYEKEE (reference sequence). The CDR3 is 14 amino acids. Turning to this clone: Its cognate antigen is unknown.

The donor cohort consisted entirely of Caucasian adults residing in Nashville, Tennessee. Sequenced input: memory CD4+ T cells sorted from blood. The sample's subset: CD45RA-negative fraction. This receptor was identified in a man younger than 30 in good health. The chain is built from TRBV5-5 and TRBJ1-4, with D maybe TRBD1 (5 bases). CDR3 residues: CASSLGRVNEKLFF. CDR3 coding DNA: TGTGCCAGCAGCTTAGGCAGGGTCAACGAAAAACTGTTTTTT.